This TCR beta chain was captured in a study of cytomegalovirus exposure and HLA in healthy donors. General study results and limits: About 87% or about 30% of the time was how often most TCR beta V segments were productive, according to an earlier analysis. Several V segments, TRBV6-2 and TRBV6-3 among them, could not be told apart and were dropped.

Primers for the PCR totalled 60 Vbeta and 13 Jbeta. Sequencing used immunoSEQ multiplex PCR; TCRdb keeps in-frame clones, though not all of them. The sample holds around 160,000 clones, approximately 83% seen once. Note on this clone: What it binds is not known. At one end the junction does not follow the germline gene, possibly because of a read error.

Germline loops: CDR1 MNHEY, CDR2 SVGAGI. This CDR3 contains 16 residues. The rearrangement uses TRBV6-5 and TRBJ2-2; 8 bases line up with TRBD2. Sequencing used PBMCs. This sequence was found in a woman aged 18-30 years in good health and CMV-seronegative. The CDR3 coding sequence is TGTGCCAGCAATTACATCGGGGGGGGCAACACCGGGGAGCTGTTTTTT. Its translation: CASNYIGGGNTGELFF.